These 32 T cell receptor beta chains share one sample of origin, sequenced in a study of glioma-infiltrating T cells after dendritic cell vaccination (dated by TCRdb to about 2016). The library was obtained by the immunoSEQ multiplex PCR assay. Here the immuneACCESS table is served through TCRdb, limited to in-frame sequences with V and J called. Missing clones are a known gap in these copies; in checked studies unresolved V genes cover under half, and the rest lacks a known reason. This sample is represented by approximately 64,000 clones; 75% to 90% of them were singletons. The ten most abundant clones make up about 10% of the sample. The material sequenced was blood, taken before dendritic cell vaccination. The receptors stem from a human donor with glioblastoma.

The chain links TRBV19 to TRBJ2-2, with TRBD1 matching over 7 bases. J lost 2 bases, V lost 9 bases, and 3 bases had no gene match. The CDR3 runs to 13 residues. From germline, CDR1 is LNHDA and CDR2 SQIVND (reference sequence). The CDR3 nucleotides are TGTGCCAGCCGGGACAGCAACACCGGGGAGCTGTTTTTT. Amino acids: CASRDSNTGELFF.

This clone was counted a few times. J is TRBJ2-2 and V is TRBV5-4; D possibly corresponds to TRBD2 (6 bases). The germline V gene encodes CDR1 SGHNT and CDR2 YYREEE (reference sequence). V lost 4 bases and J 0 bases, leaving 19 bases between the germline ends. The CDR3 is 18 residues long. The CDR3 is CASSTTLSGTSNTGELFF. CDR3 nucleotides: TGTGCCAGCAGCACCACCTTATCCGGGACTTCGAACACCGGGGAGCTGTTTTTT. The full variable domain, completed using reference TRBV5-4 and TRBJ2-2, is ETGVTQSPTHLIKTRGQQVTLRCSSQSGHNTVSWYQQALGQGPQFIFQYYREEENGRGNFPPRFSGLQFPNYSSELNVNALELDDSALYLCASSTTLSGTSNTGELFFGEGSRLTVL.

The chain links TRBV5-6 to TRBJ1-1; 10 positions match TRBD1. Germline V gene sequence: CDR1 SGHDT, CDR2 YYEEEE. This CDR3 has 14 amino acids. With V trimmed by 5 bases and J by 7 bases, 8 bases remained unmatched. CDR3 amino acids: CASSRQGARIEAFF. The CDR3 nucleotides read TGTGCCAGCAGTAGACAGGGGGCTAGAATTGAAGCTTTCTTT.

V gene TRBV20-1 combines with J gene TRBJ2-1, with a possible D match to TRBD2 (6 bases). The V gene's germline CDR1 is DFQATT and CDR2 SNEGSKA (reference sequence). Trimming removed 4 bases at V and 7 bases at J, with 8 bases between. The CDR3 totals 11 residues. In DNA form, the CDR3 reads TGCAGTGCTATAGCGGTGAATGAGCAGTTCTTC. Its protein is CSAIAVNEQFF.

This clone has a handful of counts. The chain recombines TRBV19 with TRBJ1-1; TRBD1 might be the D (5 bases). Germline CDR1 LNHDA, CDR2 SQIVND (reference sequence). The CDR3 sequence is 14 residues long. The germline V and J ends were trimmed by 2 bases and 1 base, with 8 bases remaining between them. In DNA form, the CDR3 reads TGTGCCAGTAGTATACAGGGAACGAACACTGAAGCTTTCTTT. Protein: CASSIQGTNTEAFF.

The gene calls are TRBV5-4 and TRBJ1-6; D uncertain. V gave up 0 bases and J gave up 9 bases, with 16 bases separating them. Per the germline V gene, CDR1 is SGHNT and CDR2 is YYREEE (reference sequence). This CDR3 comprises 16 residues. The CDR3 coding sequence is TGTGCCAGCAGCTTGGAGGTAGTTGGAGTAGGTTCACCCCTCCACTTT. Translating it yields CASSLEVVGVGSPLHF.

In this sample, this clone turned up a few times. CDR3 residues: CASSPTGGQPQHF. CDR3 bases: TGTGCCAGCAGCCCCACGGGGGGTCAGCCCCAGCATTTT. The J gene is TRBJ1-5, the V gene TRBV7-2; tentative D call: TRBD1 (5 bases). The CDR3 length is 13 residues. Germline V gives CDR1 SGHTA, CDR2 FQGNSA. Trimming stripped 5 bases from V and 6 bases from J, with 11 bases between.

V is TRBV6-1 and J is TRBJ1-2, with D tentatively TRBD1 (5 bases). Germline V CDR1 and CDR2: MNHNS, SASEGT. V was cut by 4 bases and J by 6 bases, with 12 bases left in between. This CDR3 region has 13 residues. The CDR3 region has the DNA TGTGCCAGCAGTGCCCGACAGTTGGATGGCTACACCTTC. It specifies CASSARQLDGYTF.

The chain has TRBV12-5 and TRBJ2-1; 8 nucleotides align to TRBD1. Germline lookup yields CDR1 LGHNT and CDR2 FRNRAP. CDR3 length equals 13 residues. V lost 5 bases and J lost 6; bases outside the gene matches: 3. The CDR3 DNA reads as TGTGCTAGTGGTCAGGGGGCGCGCAATGAGCAGTTCTTC. Protein product: CASGQGARNEQFF.

This chain joins TRBV5-1 and TRBJ2-5; D possibly corresponds to TRBD1 (5 bases). This CDR3 has 15 amino acids. V gave up 2 bases and J gave up 5 bases, with 16 bases separating them. Per germline, CDR1 SGHRS and CDR2 YFSETQ. The CDR3 bases are TGCGCCAGCAGCTTTTGGGTCGAAACAGGCGAGACCCAGTACTTC. Protein product: CASSFWVETGETQYF.

The chain links TRBV5-4 to TRBJ2-2; 8 bases map to TRBD1. The germline V gene encodes CDR1 SGHNT and CDR2 YYREEE (reference sequence). Trimming cost V 5 bases and J 4 bases; bases outside gene matches: 7. The CDR3 loop spans 15 amino acids. The CDR3 loop reads CASSRQGAATGELFF. The CDR3 DNA reads TGTGCCAGCAGTCGTCAGGGGGCGGCCACCGGGGAGCTGTTTTTT.

The rearrangement uses TRBV18 and TRBJ1-1; possibly TRBD1 for D (5 bases). Germline CDR1 and CDR2: KGHSH and LQKENI. The CDR3 has 16 residues. The germline V and J ends were trimmed by 3 bases and 5 bases, with 19 bases remaining between them. The CDR3 is CASSPYKTREGTEAFF. The CDR3 coding sequence is TGTGCCAGCTCACCCTATAAGACCAGGGAGGGTACTGAAGCTTTCTTT.

The rearrangement links TRBV7-2 to TRBJ1-5; D is uncertain. There are 14 residues in the CDR3. Germline CDR1 reads SGHTA; CDR2 reads FQGNSA. Trimming took off 2 bases at V and 3 bases at J, with 8 bases between the two ends. In nucleotides, the CDR3 is TGTGCCAGCAGCTTATTCGCGTCCAATCAGCCCCAGCATTTT. Protein: CASSLFASNQPQHF.

A few counts support this clone. The CDR3 coding sequence is TGTGCCAGCAGTCCCAGACAGGGGGTTGGCTATGGCTACACCTTC. Translation gives CASSPRQGVGYGYTF. The V call is TRBV27, the J call TRBJ1-2; 9 nucleotides align to TRBD1. V dropped 5 bases and J dropped 4; count of bases not matched to a gene: 8. Germline V gene data show CDR1 as MNHEY and CDR2 as SMNVEV (reference sequence). The CDR3 spans 15 residues.

The chain has TRBV5-1 and TRBJ1-2, with 9 nucleotides matching TRBD1. The CDR3 has 15 residues. V was pared by 4 bases and J by 0 bases, with 4 bases of the junction left unmatched. The germline gives CDR1 SGHRS, CDR2 YFSETQ. CDR3 sequence: CASSARQGANYGYTF. CDR3 DNA: TGCGCCAGCAGCGCCCGACAGGGGGCTAACTATGGCTACACCTTC.

The V gene is TRBV13, the J gene TRBJ2-3; TRBD2 matches 7 bases. V shed 4 bases, J shed 5 bases, and the junction held 9 bases outside the gene matches. The CDR3 runs 15 residues. Germline V lookup: CDR1 PRHDT, CDR2 FYEKMQ (reference sequence). CDR3 sequence reads: CASSSGGFLGDTQYF. CDR3 sequence (DNA): TGTGCCAGCAGCTCCGGGGGGTTCCTAGGAGATACGCAGTATTTT.

The genes are TRBV28 and TRBJ1-5, with 8 bases matching TRBD1. The CDR3 has 15 residues. CDR1 is MDHEN and CDR2 is SYDVKM in the germline V gene. V was clipped by 6 bases and J by 2 bases; unmatched bases: 6. The CDR3 nucleotides read TGTGCCAGCAGCGCCAGGGGGCGCGGCAATCAGCCCCAGCATTTT. It specifies CASSARGRGNQPQHF.

The rearrangement joins TRBV21-1 to TRBJ1-5; the table's D call, TRBD1, has no DNA check behind it. TRBV21-1 is labeled a pseudogene. The CDR3 consists of 17 residues. The CDR3 is CASSKVGTPDSNQPQHF. The CDR3 bases are TGTGCCAGCAGCAAAGTCGGGACACCAGATAGCAATCAGCCCCAGCATTTT.

The chain links TRBV5-8 to TRBJ1-1; a weak D match, TRBD1 (6 bases). V lost 4 bases, J lost 0 bases, and 25 bases lay in between. Germline CDR1 reads SGHTS; CDR2 reads YDEGEE. This CDR3 is 19 amino acids long. For the CDR3, the DNA is TGTGCCAGCAGCCCCACGGGCCCACTCCGGGACATCATGAACACTGAAGCTTTCTTT. As protein: CASSPTGPLRDIMNTEAFF.

In DNA form, the CDR3 reads TGTGCCAGCAGCTTAGGGGCTTCCCGTGAGGGCTACACCTTC. The encoded protein is CASSLGASREGYTF. The chain is built from TRBV7-8 and TRBJ1-2; D not resolved. The germline gives CDR1 SGHVS, CDR2 FQNEAQ. Deletions cut 1 base from V and 8 bases from J, with 14 bases between. This CDR3 contains 14 residues.

On this clone: At one end, the junction sequence differs from germline, possibly due to a read error. This sequence joins TRBV4-3 and TRBJ2-7; possible D gene TRBD2, 5 bases. The CDR3 spans 13 residues. Germline CDR1 is LGHNA and CDR2 is YSLEER. The CDR3 region has the DNA TGCGCCAGCCGCCAAACGGAGGCGAGCGAGCAGTACTTC. Encoded protein: CASRQTEASEQYF.

This clone was seen once. This chain uses TRBV5-4 with TRBJ2-7; TRBD2 aligns across 8 bases. The CDR3 spans 17 residues. Germline CDR1 SGHNT, CDR2 YYREEE (reference sequence). V was clipped by 4 bases and J by 4 bases; unmatched bases: 16. CDR3: CASSQGPGGAVVYEQYF. The CDR3 DNA follows: TGTGCCAGCAGCCAGGGTCCCGGGGGGGCCGTCGTATACGAGCAGTACTTC.

This sequence joins TRBV19 and TRBJ2-1; tentatively, D is TRBD2 (5 bases). V was pared by 6 bases and J by 6 bases, with 9 bases between. This CDR3 region has 12 residues. The V gene's germline CDR1 is LNHDA and CDR2 SQIVND (reference sequence). The CDR3 spells CASSTSGNEQFF. The CDR3 coding sequence is TGTGCCAGTAGCACCAGCGGCAATGAGCAGTTCTTC.

The chain recombines TRBV30 with TRBJ2-3; TRBD2 matches 10 bases. The CDR3 totals 15 residues. Germline CDR1 GTSNPN, CDR2 SVGIG (reference sequence). The ends lost 0 bases at V and 5 bases at J; junction bases unmatched: 5. CDR3 nucleotide sequence: TGTGCCTGGAGTGTATCGGCTAGCGGGGGAGATACGCAGTATTTT. Translated: CAWSVSASGGDTQYF. Based on the CDR3 plus reference TRBV30 and TRBJ2-3, the full variable domain is SQTIHQWPATLVQPVGSPLSLECTVEGTSNPNLYWYRQAAGRGLQLLFYSVGIGQISSEVPQNLSASRPQDRQFILSSKKLLLSDSGFYLCAWSVSASGGDTQYFGPGTRLTVL.

The chain joins TRBV6-1 to TRBJ1-6, with 8 bases matching TRBD1. From germline, CDR1 is MNHNS and CDR2 SASEGT. Trimming took 8 bases from V and 8 from J; bases not matched to a gene: 8. CDR3 length equals 14 residues. The CDR3: CASGPRGLDSPLHF. In DNA form, the CDR3 reads TGTGCCAGCGGCCCCAGGGGGCTCGATTCACCCCTCCACTTT.

The chain has TRBV18 and TRBJ2-7, with 16 bases that match TRBD2. Germline CDR1 KGHSH, CDR2 LQKENI. CDR3 length: 15 amino acids. V lost 5 bases, J lost 6 bases, and 4 bases stayed unmatched. The CDR3 here is CASSTGTSGGAEQYF. CDR3 in DNA: TGTGCCAGCTCAACCGGGACTAGCGGGGGGGCCGAGCAGTACTTC. Full variable domain (outside the CDR3, taken from reference TRBV18 and TRBJ2-7): NAGVMQNPRHLVRRRGQEARLRCSPMKGHSHVYWYRQLPEEGLKFMVYLQKENIIDESGMPKERFSAEFPKEGPSILRIQQVVRGDSAAYFCASSTGTSGGAEQYFGPGTRLTVT.

The V and J genes are TRBV7-6 and TRBJ2-3, with 9 bases that match TRBD2. The CDR3 covers 16 residues. The germline gives CDR1 SGHVS, CDR2 FNYEAQ. The ends lost 5 bases at V and 2 bases at J; junction bases unmatched: 8. CDR3 in amino acids: CASSQRSGGTTDTQYF. The DNA for the CDR3 is TGTGCCAGCAGCCAGCGTAGCGGGGGAACCACAGATACGCAGTATTTT.

The rearrangement joins TRBV6-1 to TRBJ1-6; D remains ambiguous. CDR1 is MNHNS, CDR2 SASEGT, per germline. The CDR3 consists of 16 residues. The V end was cut by 0 bases, the J end by 7 bases, with 13 bases between. CDR3 in DNA: TGTGCCAGCAGTGAAGCCCCGTCGAGGGCAAATTCACCCCTCCACTTT. Encoded protein: CASSEAPSRANSPLHF.

The table lists this clone with a few counts. V is TRBV10-3 and J is TRBJ1-5, with a tentative D call TRBD1 (5 bases). The ends were cut back, 4 bases at V and 11 bases at J, with 21 bases in the middle. CDR3 length equals 15 residues. In germline, CDR1 is ENHRY, CDR2 SYGVKD. CDR3 amino acids: CAISGGVGGRLAQHF. The CDR3 nucleotides read TGTGCCATCAGTGGGGGGGTGGGAGGTCGTTTGGCCCAGCATTTT.

This chain connects TRBV28 to TRBJ1-2; the D is unclear. V was pared by 6 bases and J by 4 bases, with 12 bases between. This CDR3 contains 13 residues. Germline values: CDR1 MDHEN, CDR2 SYDVKM. CDR3 sequence (DNA): TGTGCCAGCAGACAGAACGTCGCCTATGGCTACACCTTC. Residues: CASRQNVAYGYTF.

This clone was picked up one time. The V call is TRBV25-1, the J call TRBJ2-1; TRBD2 matches 8 bases. V gave up 6 bases and J gave up 6 bases; unmatched junction bases: 7. The germline V gene encodes CDR1 MGHDK and CDR2 SYGVNS. The CDR3 consists of 14 residues. This CDR3 reads CASRGGLGTNEQFF. For the CDR3, the DNA is TGTGCCAGCAGAGGGGGACTAGGGACCAATGAGCAGTTCTTC.

The rearrangement uses TRBV27 and TRBJ2-7, with 9 bases aligning to TRBD2. The V gene's germline CDR1 is MNHEY and CDR2 SMNVEV (reference sequence). This CDR3 is 13 amino acids long. The junction had 3 bases not matched to a gene; V was cut back by 3 bases and J by 6 bases. In DNA form, the CDR3 reads TGTGCCAGCAGTTTCAGCGGGGGGATCGAGCAGTACTTC. Protein sequence: CASSFSGGIEQYF.